This is a list of T cell receptor beta chains from one sample in a study of blood T cell repertoires in COVID-19. Sequencing used immunoSEQ multiplex PCR; TCRdb keeps in-frame clones, though not all of them. Of about 240,000 clones detected, around 90% appear once; the ten largest clones hold just over 7%. The source material was peripheral blood. Receptors originate from a man between 60 and 75 years old who had recovered from COVID-19. CDR3s include the opening cysteine and the closing phenylalanine or tryptophan. A D gene is named only where the DNA matches it firmly. Some rows have no size entry. The others give once, few or many, or a class for an expanded clone.

j_call	clone_size	d_call	v_call	cdr3_aa	cdr3_nt
TRBJ1-4	-	-	TRBV30	CAWSEKLSATNEKLFF	TGTGCCTGGAGTGAGAAACTTTCGGCAACTAATGAAAAACTGTTTTTT
TRBJ2-3	-	-	TRBV3-1/TRBV3-2	CASSQEERTTQYF	TGTGCCAGCAGCCAAGAGGAGCGGACTACGCAGTATTTT
TRBJ2-1	-	-	TRBV5-1	CASSVFNRANEQFF	TGCGCCAGCAGCGTTTTCAACAGGGCCAATGAGCAGTTCTTC
TRBJ1-5	few	-	TRBV11-2	CASSFGLGQPQHF	TGTGCCAGCAGCTTCGGCCTCGGGCAGCCCCAGCATTTT
TRBJ2-1	once	TRBD2	TRBV29-1	CSVGTSNEQFF	TGCAGCGTAGGGACTAGCAATGAGCAGTTCTTC
TRBJ1-1	once	-	TRBV4-2	CASSDEDYWNTEAFF	TGTGCCAGCAGCGATGAGGACTATTGGAACACTGAAGCTTTCTTT
TRBJ1-2	-	-	TRBV24-1	CATGAPAGVGYGYTF	TGTGCCACCGGGGCGCCCGCAGGGGTAGGTTATGGCTACACCTTC
TRBJ1-4	once	TRBD1	TRBV15	CATSRGQENNEKLFF	TGTGCCACCAGCAGGGGACAGGAGAATAATGAAAAACTGTTTTTT
TRBJ2-7	-	TRBD1	TRBV6-4	CASRQTGGSSYEQYF	TGTGCCAGCAGACAGACAGGGGGCTCCTCCTACGAGCAGTACTTC
TRBJ1-5	-	TRBD1	TRBV7-9	CASSLGQGGQPQHF	TGTGCCAGCAGCTTAGGACAGGGAGGACAGCCCCAGCATTTT
TRBJ1-2	few	-	TRBV7-9	CASSLPGSGYTF	TGTGCCAGCAGCCTGCCGGGAAGTGGCTACACCTTC
TRBJ2-2	few	TRBD1	TRBV5-1	CASSIRDRETGELFF	TGCGCCAGCAGCATCCGGGACAGGGAAACCGGGGAGCTGTTTTTT
TRBJ2-3	-	-	TRBV3-1/TRBV3-2	CASSLRRGGASHTQYF	TGTGCCAGCAGCCTTCGAAGAGGGGGGGCTAGTCATACGCAGTATTTT
TRBJ1-1	-	-	TRBV29-1	CSVRLTVNTEAFF	TGCAGCGTGCGCTTGACAGTGAACACTGAAGCTTTCTTT
TRBJ2-5	-	-	TRBV4-2	CASSKEMTAQETQYF	TGTGCCAGCAGCAAAGAGATGACAGCACAAGAGACCCAGTACTTC
TRBJ1-1	few	-	TRBV19	CASSIGARNTEAFF	TGTGCCAGTAGTATAGGTGCCAGGAACACTGAAGCTTTCTTT
TRBJ1-3	once	TRBD1	TRBV3-1/TRBV3-2	CASSHRGTGNTIYF	TGTGCCAGCAGCCACAGGGGGACCGGAAACACCATATATTTT
TRBJ1-1	-	TRBD1	TRBV6-5	CASTRTGASSTEAFF	TGTGCCAGCACCCGGACAGGGGCGAGTAGTACTGAAGCTTTCTTT
TRBJ2-1	-	TRBD2	TRBV6-5	CANADRGGNEQFF	TGTGCCAACGCCGACCGGGGGGGCAATGAGCAGTTCTTC
TRBJ2-3	few	TRBD2	TRBV29-1	CSLSGGAGLEVTQYF	TGCAGCCTGAGCGGGGGGGCCGGTTTAGAGGTTACGCAGTATTTT
TRBJ1-5	-	-	TRBV6-5	CASMPLEQGDQPQHF	TGTGCCAGCATGCCCTTGGAACAGGGAGACCAGCCCCAGCATTTT
TRBJ1-4	-	-	TRBV7-2	CASRSWGGGEKLFF	TGTGCCAGCAGAAGTTGGGGGGGCGGTGAAAAACTGTTTTTT
TRBJ2-7	-	TRBD1	TRBV5-4	CASSLVGTGSEEQYF	TGTGCCAGCAGCCTGGTGGGGACAGGGTCTGAGGAGCAGTACTTC
TRBJ2-1	-	TRBD1	TRBV11-2	CASSLETRQGWQFF	TGTGCCAGCAGCTTAGAAACGAGACAGGGCTGGCAGTTCTTC
TRBJ1-1	-	-	TRBV7-9	CASSPGANTEAFF	TGTGCCAGCAGCCCAGGGGCCAACACTGAAGCTTTCTTT
TRBJ1-1	-	-	TRBV9	CASTEGVGTEAFF	TGTGCCAGCACCGAAGGGGTGGGGACTGAAGCTTTCTTT
TRBJ1-5	once	-	TRBV28	CASQEDGSNQPQHF	TGTGCCAGCCAGGAGGATGGGAGCAATCAGCCCCAGCATTTT
TRBJ2-1	-	TRBD2	TRBV5-4	CASSGSGGSYNEQFF	TGTGCCAGCAGTGGCTCGGGGGGATCCTACAATGAGCAGTTCTTC
TRBJ2-5	-	TRBD2	TRBV7-2	CASSSRSGGAWETQYF	TGTGCCAGCAGCTCGCGTAGCGGGGGGGCTTGGGAGACCCAGTACTTC
TRBJ2-5	-	TRBD2	TRBV2	CASSRGGGKETQYF	TGTGCCAGCTCCCGGGGGGGAGGGAAAGAGACCCAGTACTTC
TRBJ2-2	-	-	TRBV5-1	CASSLIMSGELFF	TGCGCCAGCAGCTTAATAATGTCCGGGGAGCTGTTTTTT
TRBJ2-7	-	TRBD2	TRBV11-2	CASRSLAGDYEQYF	TGTGCCAGCAGATCACTAGCGGGGGACTACGAGCAGTACTTC
TRBJ2-7	-	-	TRBV12-5	CASGLVLQQASYEQYF	TGTGCTAGTGGTTTGGTACTGCAACAGGCCTCCTACGAGCAGTACTTC